What follows are 26 T cell receptor beta chains derived from one specimen sequenced in a study of CD8+ T cells in alopecia areata. RNA was isolated and reverse transcribed to cDNA, the sequencing template. Here immunoSEQ multiplex PCR was the method, and the copy in TCRdb shows in-frame clones only, minus some. The table has 100,000 to 120,000 clones, about 50% seen once. Input material: NKG2D-low CD8+ T cells sorted from blood. The source is a human donor with alopecia areata.

The gene calls are TRBV7-9 and TRBJ2-7; TRBD2 agrees at 9 bases. The CDR3 runs 15 residues. Per the germline V gene, CDR1 is SEHNR and CDR2 is FQNEAQ (reference sequence). V was clipped by 5 bases and J by 3 bases; unmatched bases: 8. CDR3 protein: CASSNSGTSFYEQYF. The CDR3 nucleotides are TGTGCCAGCAGCAACTCCGGGACTAGCTTCTACGAGCAGTACTTC. Supplemented by reference TRBV7-9 and TRBJ2-7, the full variable domain reads DTGVSQNPRHKITKRGQNVTFRCDPISEHNRLYWYRQTLGQGPEFLTYFQNEAQLEKSRLLSDRFSAERPKGSFSTLEIQRTEQGDSAMYLCASSNSGTSFYEQYFGPGTRLTVT.

The chain uses TRBV6-1 and TRBJ2-2; 14 bases map to TRBD2. With 4 bases clipped from V and 3 bases from J, the junction kept 13 bases outside the gene matches. The germline gives CDR1 MNHNS, CDR2 SASEGT. The CDR3 loop spans 20 amino acids. The CDR3 sequence is CASSAFLGLAGEGDTGELFF. The CDR3 DNA is TGTGCCAGCAGTGCTTTTTTGGGACTAGCGGGAGAGGGGGACACCGGGGAGCTGTTTTTT.

This clone turned up a few times. This specimen includes other DNA sequences encoding the same CDR3. The rearrangement uses TRBV19 and TRBJ1-1, with D hard to call. V gave up 3 bases and J gave up 1 base, with 3 bases separating them. CDR3 length: 12 amino acids. Germline V gene lookup returns CDR1 LNHDA and CDR2 SQIVND (reference sequence). The CDR3 DNA reads TGTGCCAGTAGTATCGGGAACACTGAAGCTTTCTTT. This sequence encodes CASSIGNTEAFF.

The chain joins TRBV5-4 to TRBJ2-7; unclear D gene. Germline CDR1 and CDR2: SGHNT and YYREEE (reference sequence). The germline V and J ends were trimmed by 1 base and 0 bases, with 11 bases remaining between them. This CDR3 region has 15 residues. The CDR3 protein is CASSLYPRNSYEQYF. In DNA, the CDR3 is TGTGCCAGCAGCTTGTACCCTAGAAACTCCTACGAGCAGTACTTC.

This sequence joins TRBV7-9 and TRBJ1-2; D unclear. Germline V gene sequence: CDR1 SEHNR, CDR2 FQNEAQ (reference sequence). The CDR3 spans 15 residues. V gave up 4 bases and J gave up 0 bases, with 12 bases separating them. DNA for the CDR3: TGTGCCAGCAGCTCAAGAAACAGAGCTAACTATGGCTACACCTTC. Its protein is CASSSRNRANYGYTF.

Only one count was recorded for this clone. The chain carries TRBV7-2 and TRBJ2-1; D is uncertain. Trimming stripped 4 bases from V and 0 bases from J, with 13 bases between. Germline V gene sequence: CDR1 SGHTA, CDR2 FQGNSA. CDR3 length: 16 amino acids. This CDR3 reads CASSSDRQSSYNEQFF. The CDR3 DNA follows: TGTGCCAGCAGCTCGGACCGTCAAAGCTCCTACAATGAGCAGTTCTTC.

The table lists this clone with a few counts. The gene calls are TRBV7-9 and TRBJ2-2; 8 nucleotides align to TRBD2. V gave up 5 bases and J gave up 5 bases; unmatched junction bases: 7. Germline lookup yields CDR1 SEHNR and CDR2 FQNEAQ (reference sequence). The CDR3 totals 15 residues. DNA of the CDR3: TGTGCCAGCAGCCCCCGGACTAGCTCAACCGGGGAGCTGTTTTTT. Translated: CASSPRTSSTGELFF.

J is TRBJ2-2 and V is TRBV29-1, with 11 bases lining up with TRBD1. The junction had 7 bases not matched to a gene; V was cut back by 6 bases and J by 7 bases. The CDR3 has 14 residues. Per germline, CDR1 SQVTM and CDR2 ANQGSEA. The CDR3 coding sequence is TGCAGCGTCGTCGGGACAGGGGGTGGCGGGGAGCTGTTTTTT. Translating gives CSVVGTGGGGELFF.

The V gene is TRBV4-1, the J gene TRBJ2-7, with TRBD1 matching over 10 bases. This CDR3 has 14 amino acids. CDR1 MGHRA and CDR2 YSYEKL come from the germline V gene. With V trimmed by 4 bases and J by 2 bases, 2 bases remained unmatched. Written as DNA, the CDR3 is TGCGCCAGCAGCCGAGGACAGGGGGCCTACGAGCAGTACTTC. Protein: CASSRGQGAYEQYF.

The CDR3 bases are TGTGCCAGCAGCCCGGGACAGGGGTATCAGCCCCAGCATTTT. This translates into CASSPGQGYQPQHF. This rearrangement joins TRBV2 to TRBJ1-5, with 10 bases that match TRBD1. The CDR3 consists of 14 residues. Germline values: CDR1 SNHLY, CDR2 FYNNEI. J lost 5 bases, V lost 6 bases, and 4 bases had no gene match.

Worth noting for this clone: This CDR3 is also generated by other DNA sequences in the sample. The chain employs TRBV5-6 and TRBJ2-5; a weak D match, TRBD2 (5 bases). Trimming took 4 bases from V and 2 from J, leaving 9 bases between them. The CDR3 runs to 13 residues. The germline CDR1 and CDR2 sequences are SGHDT and YYEEEE. The CDR3 here is CASSLGSQETQYF. The CDR3 DNA reads TGTGCCAGCAGCCTAGGGAGTCAAGAGACCCAGTACTTC.

The sample holds one count of this clone. The rearrangement links TRBV6-5 to TRBJ2-1, with D perhaps matching TRBD2 (6 bases). Trimming stripped 2 bases from V and 7 bases from J, with 9 bases between. There are 13 residues in the CDR3. The germline gives CDR1 MNHEY, CDR2 SVGAGI. The CDR3 region has the DNA TGTGCCAGCAGTTACCTGGACTATAATGAGCAGTTCTTC. It yields the protein CASSYLDYNEQFF.

V and J are TRBV5-6 and TRBJ2-6, with D perhaps being TRBD1 or TRBD2 (6 bases each). The CDR3 is 17 residues long. CDR1 and CDR2 from the germline V gene are SGHDT and YYEEEE. V gave up 1 base and J gave up 2 bases, with 13 bases separating them. This CDR3 is CASSLTGRLAGANVLTF. The CDR3 DNA follows: TGTGCCAGCAGCTTGACAGGGAGGTTAGCTGGGGCCAACGTCCTGACTTTC.

V and J are TRBV9 and TRBJ1-5, with 8 positions matching TRBD1. The CDR3 is made up of 16 amino acids. The germline gives CDR1 SGDLS, CDR2 YYNGEE. The junction had 9 bases not matched to a gene; V was cut back by 4 bases and J by 3 bases. CDR3 residues: CASSPYTGGPNQPQHF. The CDR3, as DNA: TGTGCCAGCAGCCCTTATACAGGGGGACCCAATCAGCCCCAGCATTTT.

The J gene is TRBJ2-7, the V gene TRBV2; a weak D match, TRBD2 (6 bases). Trimming took 2 bases from V and 5 from J, leaving 10 bases between them. CDR1 and CDR2 from the germline V gene are SNHLY and FYNNEI. The CDR3 has 13 residues. The CDR3 spells CASSETSSDEQYF. In DNA, the CDR3 is TGTGCCAGCAGTGAAACTAGCAGCGACGAGCAGTACTTC.

As for this clone: Just one base apart from a much larger clone, this may be a read error. The rearrangement links TRBV27 to TRBJ2-5; D call uncertain. V lost 6 bases and J lost 2, with 4 bases in between. Germline CDR1 is MNHEY and CDR2 is SMNVEV (reference sequence). The CDR3 covers 11 residues. CDR3 DNA sequence: TGTGCCAGCAGCTTTCAAGAGACCCAGTACTTC. This gives the protein CASSFQETQYF.

This clone appeared a single time. The V call is TRBV9, the J call TRBJ1-1; 10 bases are a match to TRBD1. CDR3 size: 15 residues. Germline V lookup: CDR1 SGDLS, CDR2 YYNGEE. The junction had 9 bases not matched to a gene; V was cut back by 3 bases and J by 7 bases. The CDR3 loop reads CASSAKDRGRGEAFF. In DNA form, the CDR3 reads TGTGCCAGCAGCGCCAAAGACAGGGGGCGCGGTGAAGCTTTCTTT.

The table lists this clone with a few counts. CDR3 sequence: CASSLGSSGRDEQFF. In DNA, the CDR3 is TGTGCCAGCAGCTTGGGTTCTAGCGGGAGGGATGAGCAGTTCTTC. The chain uses TRBV13 and TRBJ2-1; 12 nucleotides match TRBD2. The germline V gene has CDR1 PRHDT and CDR2 FYEKMQ (reference sequence). V was clipped by 3 bases and J by 8 bases; unmatched bases: 5. The CDR3 length is 15 residues.

The chain is built from TRBV13 and TRBJ2-5; tentatively, D is TRBD1 or TRBD2 (5 bases each). This CDR3 has 13 amino acids. Deletions cut 4 bases from V and 7 bases from J, with 13 bases between. The germline V gene encodes CDR1 PRHDT and CDR2 FYEKMQ (reference sequence). The chain's CDR3 is CASSSGTAGTQYF. CDR3 nucleotides: TGTGCCAGCAGCTCCGGGACGGCGGGGACCCAGTACTTC.

The rearrangement joins TRBV7-8 to TRBJ2-3; 10 bases fit TRBD1. The CDR3 contains 14 residues. Trimming cost V 7 bases and J 5 bases; bases outside gene matches: 6. From germline, CDR1 is SGHVS and CDR2 FQNEAQ. Here the CDR3 DNA reads TGTGCCAGCAACACCCGGGACAGGGGAGATACGCAGTATTTT. It encodes CASNTRDRGDTQYF.

This clone was detected only a few times. The chain is built from TRBV15 and TRBJ1-5, with 7 bases that match TRBD1. After removal of 4 bases from V and 1 base from J, the junction contained 4 bases not matched to a gene. Germline values: CDR1 LNHNV, CDR2 YYDKDF (reference sequence). The CDR3 has 15 amino acids. The CDR3 here is CATSTRQGSNQPQHF. CDR3 nucleotides: TGTGCCACCAGCACTCGACAGGGAAGCAATCAGCCCCAGCATTTT.

The V gene is TRBV5-5, the J gene TRBJ2-5; no definite D call. Germline CDR1 and CDR2: SGHKS and YYEKEE (reference sequence). V lost 1 base to trimming and J lost 1 base, with 11 bases between them. The CDR3 extends over 15 amino acids. The CDR3 nucleotides are TGTGCCAGCAGCTTGCGGAGCTTCATCCAAGAGACCCAGTACTTC. Amino acid sequence: CASSLRSFIQETQYF. Drawing the rest from reference TRBV5-5 and TRBJ2-5, the complete variable domain is DAGVTQSPTHLIKTRGQQVTLRCSPISGHKSVSWYQQVLGQGPQFIFQYYEKEERGRGNFPDRFSARQFPNYSSELNVNALLLGDSALYLCASSLRSFIQETQYFGPGTRLLVL.

The chain couples TRBV7-9 to TRBJ2-2; TRBD1 matches 9 bases. The J segment lost 6 bases and the V segment lost 5 bases, leaving 13 bases of the junction unmatched. CDR3 size: 17 residues. The germline V gene encodes CDR1 SEHNR and CDR2 FQNEAQ (reference sequence). The CDR3 sequence is CASSNTDRGLISGELFF. The CDR3, as DNA: TGTGCCAGCAGCAATACGGACAGGGGTCTTATATCCGGGGAGCTGTTTTTT.

CDR3 nucleotides: TGTGCCTGTGACCCGGGCCCCTACGAGCAGTACTTC. Encoded protein: CACDPGPYEQYF. V usage is TRBV30 and J usage is TRBJ2-7, with D unclear. Germline V lookup: CDR1 GTSNPN, CDR2 SVGIG (reference sequence). The CDR3 length is 12 residues. V shed 6 bases and J shed 2 bases, with 11 bases lying between them.

This clone was counted a single time. The chain joins TRBV4-1 to TRBJ2-7; the D gene is possibly TRBD2 (7 bases). Germline V gene lookup returns CDR1 MGHRA and CDR2 YSYEKL. The CDR3 is 15 amino acids. V lost 1 base and J 1 base, leaving 11 bases between the germline ends. The CDR3: CASSQGEGVSYEQYF. CDR3 sequence (DNA): TGCGCCAGCAGCCAAGGGGAGGGGGTTTCCTACGAGCAGTACTTC.

The chain is built from TRBV27 and TRBJ1-2, with D perhaps TRBD1 (6 bases). Germline CDR1 reads MNHEY; CDR2 reads SMNVEV (reference sequence). The V gene lost 8 bases and the J gene lost 8 bases, with 21 bases spanning the gap. The CDR3 consists of 14 residues. CDR3 residues: CASGSQGKLGGYTF. CDR3 bases: TGTGCCAGCGGATCCCAGGGGAAGTTAGGCGGCTACACCTTC.